One and the same sample provided the 11 T cell receptor beta chains below, sequenced in a study of blood T cell repertoires in COVID-19. Clones were read by immunoSEQ multiplex PCR, and TCRdb kept only the in-frame ones, dropping some. The profile covers over 150,000 clones, with around 85% appearing a single time and 6.5% to 9% taken by the ten largest. Sequenced sample: peripheral blood. The receptors stem from a woman older than 75 with COVID-19, enrolled during active disease.

The chain joins TRBV4-1 to TRBJ1-1; D possibly corresponds to TRBD1 (5 bases). CDR3 length: 13 residues. The V and J ends lost 3 bases and 10 bases respectively, with 15 bases between them. Looked up from germline, CDR1 is MGHRA and CDR2 is YSYEKL. The CDR3 loop reads CASSHQLHQGAFF. The DNA for the CDR3 is TGCGCCAGCAGCCATCAACTCCACCAGGGAGCTTTCTTT.

This chain connects TRBV7-2 to TRBJ2-2, with D maybe TRBD2 (6 bases). In germline, CDR1 is SGHTA, CDR2 FQGNSA. Trimming shortened V by 5 bases and J by 4 bases, and 11 bases separated the two germline ends. The CDR3 runs 14 residues. The DNA for the CDR3 is TGTGCCAGCAGCACGGGACTTACCACCGGGGAGCTGTTTTTT. Translated, it gives CASSTGLTTGELFF.

The CDR3, as DNA: TGTGCCAGCAGTTTATTGGGGGGAACTAATGAAAAACTGTTTTTT. Translated, it gives CASSLLGGTNEKLFF. This chain joins TRBV28 and TRBJ1-4; D perhaps matches TRBD1 (5 bases). Trimming shortened V by 1 base and J by 1 base, and 7 bases separated the two germline ends. The CDR3 contains 15 residues. CDR1 is MDHEN and CDR2 is SYDVKM in the germline V gene.

V is TRBV6-5 and J is TRBJ1-3, with a possible D match to TRBD1 (5 bases). The length of the CDR3 is 13 residues. Trimming left V 6 bases short and J 7 bases short, with 13 bases between. The V gene's germline CDR1 is MNHEY and CDR2 SVGAGI. DNA of the CDR3: TGTGCCAGCAGCCCCTCCGGGGGGAACACCATATATTTT. It encodes CASSPSGGNTIYF.

The V call is TRBV6-6, the J call TRBJ2-3, with a possible D match to TRBD1 (6 bases). Germline V CDR1 and CDR2: MNHNY, SVGAGI (reference sequence). V lost 7 bases to trimming and J lost 3 bases, with 14 bases between them. CDR3 length equals 14 residues. This CDR3 reads CASTLAGATDTQYF. For the CDR3, the DNA is TGTGCCAGCACTCTCGCAGGGGCGACAGATACGCAGTATTTT.

The CDR3 here is CASSIRDTSYEQYF. The DNA of the CDR3 is TGTGCCAGTAGCATCCGGGACACCTCCTACGAGCAGTACTTC. The chain employs TRBV19 and TRBJ2-7; D might be TRBD1 (6 bases). This CDR3 spans 14 amino acids. Per germline, CDR1 LNHDA and CDR2 SQIVND (reference sequence). V lost 6 bases and J lost 0, with 12 bases in between.

The chain has TRBV28 and TRBJ1-2; D is undetermined. CDR1 and CDR2 from the germline V gene are MDHEN and SYDVKM. Trimming stripped 6 bases from V and 3 bases from J, with 8 bases between. The length of the CDR3 is 12 residues. CDR3 bases: TGTGCCAGCAGCCGAGGCTACTATGGCTACACCTTC. It specifies CASSRGYYGYTF.

Concerning this clone itself: This CDR3 is missing its conserved last phenylalanine or tryptophan, likely due to a read error. The rearrangement uses TRBV24-1 and TRBJ1-2; 7 bases match TRBD1. Losses at the gene ends were 4 bases for V and 6 bases for J; bases not matched to a gene: 1. Germline assignment: CDR1 KGHDR and CDR2 SFDVKD. CDR3 size: 12 residues. CDR3 nucleotides: TGTGCCACCAGTGAGGGGACAGATGGCTACACCCTC. It yields the protein CATSEGTDGYTL.

The chain recombines TRBV11-2 with TRBJ2-7; D ambiguous. The CDR3 runs 14 residues. Germline CDR1 is SGHAT and CDR2 is FQNNGV. V was pared by 5 bases and J by 3 bases, with 14 bases between. CDR3 coding DNA: TGTGCCAGCAGCCACGCCCGAGAAAACTACGAGCAGTACTTC. Amino acid sequence: CASSHARENYEQYF. The whole variable domain, filled in from reference TRBV11-2 and TRBJ2-7, reads EAGVAQSPRYKIIEKRQSVAFWCNPISGHATLYWYQQILGQGPKLLIQFQNNGVVDDSQLPKDRFSAERLKGVDSTLKIQPAKLEDSAVYLCASSHARENYEQYFGPGTRLTVT.

The chain couples TRBV5-5 to TRBJ2-7; 9 nucleotides line up with TRBD2. The CDR3 totals 17 residues. The germline V gene encodes CDR1 SGHKS and CDR2 YYEKEE (reference sequence). J lost 6 bases, V lost 4 bases, and 17 bases had no gene match. Written as DNA, the CDR3 is TGTGCCAGCAGCCCCAGAGCCCATGGCGGGGGGGCCTTCGAGCAGTACTTC. The encoded protein is CASSPRAHGGGAFEQYF.

The rearrangement uses TRBV9 and TRBJ2-3; TRBD2 might be the D (6 bases). The V gene lost 2 bases and the J gene lost 5 bases, with 18 bases spanning the gap. Germline loops: CDR1 SGDLS, CDR2 YYNGEE. The CDR3 sequence is 16 residues long. This CDR3 is CASSVRASSRGDTQYF. The CDR3 DNA reads as TGTGCCAGCAGCGTCCGAGCCTCTTCGCGGGGAGATACGCAGTATTTT.